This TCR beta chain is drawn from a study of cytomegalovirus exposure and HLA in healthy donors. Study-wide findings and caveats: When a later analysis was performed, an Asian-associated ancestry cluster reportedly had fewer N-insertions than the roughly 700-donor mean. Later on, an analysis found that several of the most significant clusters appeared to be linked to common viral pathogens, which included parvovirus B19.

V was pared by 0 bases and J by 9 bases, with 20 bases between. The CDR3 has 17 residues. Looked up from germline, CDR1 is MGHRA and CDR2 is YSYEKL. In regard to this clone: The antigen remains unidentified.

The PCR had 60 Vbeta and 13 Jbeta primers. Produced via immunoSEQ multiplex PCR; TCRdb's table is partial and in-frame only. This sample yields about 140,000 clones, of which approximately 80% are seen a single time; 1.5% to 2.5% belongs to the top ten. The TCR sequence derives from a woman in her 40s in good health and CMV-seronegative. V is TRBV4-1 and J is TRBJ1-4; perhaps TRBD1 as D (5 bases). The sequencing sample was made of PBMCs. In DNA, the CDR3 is TGCGCCAGCAGCCAAGAATCGAGTGGCAGGGCTATGAAAAAACTGTTTTTT. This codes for CASSQESSGRAMKKLFF.